This entry concerns a single T cell receptor (beta chain). The antigen is not known. The sample belongs to a study of long-term antiretroviral therapy in people with HIV. Study outcomes and limitations: Therapy changes, viral resistance and ART adherence were not documented in the available data. Diversity increased after ART yet remained lower than in transplant donor controls.

Investigators performed immunoSEQ version v3.0 at survey level. Sequencing set out to capture about 35,000-55,000 T-cell genomes per sample. Assay used: immunoSEQ multiplex PCR; TCRdb lists only in-frame clones, some missing. The sample includes 15,000 or so clones, 88% of them seen just once. The source material was unsorted PBMCs, sampled 0.7 years before starting antiretroviral therapy. The TCR originated in a man aged 45 to 65 with HIV.

The CDR3 region has the DNA TGTGCCAGTAGTATGGGATCATACGAGCAGTACTTC. Its protein product is CASSMGSYEQYF. The rearrangement joins TRBV19 to TRBJ2-7, with no clear D. Between the trimmed V and J ends, which lost 3 bases and 4 bases, there was a span of 7 bases. The length of the CDR3 is 12 residues. CDR1 is LNHDA and CDR2 is SQIVND in the germline V gene (reference sequence). Using reference TRBV19 and TRBJ2-7 for the parts outside the CDR3, the full variable domain is DGGITQSPKYLFRKEGQNVTLSCEQNLNHDAMYWYRQDPGQGLRLIYYSQIVNDFQKGDIAEGYSVSREKKESFPLTVTSAQKNPTAFYLCASSMGSYEQYFGPGTRLTVT.